A selection of T cell receptor beta chains follows, all from one sample in a study of technical replicates of blood from several donors. Generated by immunoSEQ multiplex PCR, the TCRdb table keeps only in-frame clones and is missing some. The profile shows tens of thousands of clones, less than 95% of them singletons. The sample consisted of T cells isolated from PBMCs. The origin of the receptors is a human donor in good health. Both conserved end residues are part of each CDR3. The D gene is left open where the match is weak. Clone size is stated in some rows and not others, as once, few, many or a class when expanded.

D gene,clone size,J gene,V gene,CDR3 DNA,CDR3 protein
.,.,TRBJ2-7,TRBV7-3,TGTGCCAGCAGCCGCTTACATGGCGGAGCCTACGAGCAGTACTTC,CASSRLHGGAYEQYF
.,.,TRBJ2-3,TRBV1,TGCACCAGCAGCCAAGGGTTGCTAGACCCAAGCACAGATACGCAGTATTTT,CTSSQGLLDPSTDTQYF
TRBD1,once,TRBJ1-2,TRBV29-1,TGCAGCGGGAGACAGGGCGAAGGCTACACCTTC,CSGRQGEGYTF
.,.,TRBJ1-3,TRBV5-1,TGCGCCAGCAGTCCCACGGGGTCAGCTGGAAACACCATATATTTT,CASSPTGSAGNTIYF
.,.,TRBJ1-2,TRBV4-1,TGCGCCAGCAGCCAAGAAGGGAGTCTAGACGGCTACACCTTC,CASSQEGSLDGYTF
.,once,TRBJ1-2,TRBV30,TGTGCCTGGAAACGCCGGGACATCCCTAGGAGAGGGTATGGCTACACCTTC,CAWKRRDIPRRGYGYTF
TRBD1,.,TRBJ2-5,TRBV27,TGTGCCAGCAGTTTCACCGGGACAGGGCCCATGGAGACCCAGTACTTC,CASSFTGTGPMETQYF
.,.,TRBJ1-1,TRBV16,TGTGCCAGCAGCCAAAAACGGGTTGAAGCTTTCTTT,CASSQKRVEAFF
TRBD2,few,TRBJ2-1,TRBV7-9,TGTGCCAGCAGCTATTCCCGACTAGCGGGGCATTACAATGAGCAGTTCTTC,CASSYSRLAGHYNEQFF
.,.,TRBJ1-5,TRBV6-5,TGTGCCAGCAGTAGGACAGCTGGCAATCAGCCCCAGCATTTT,CASSRTAGNQPQHF
.,.,TRBJ2-5,TRBV9,TGTGCCAGCAGCGTAGCACAAGAGACCCAGTACTTC,CASSVAQETQYF
.,.,TRBJ2-3,TRBV5-4,TGTGCCAGCAGCTTGGCCGGGGGAACTAGCACAGATACGCAGTATTTT,CASSLAGGTSTDTQYF
.,.,TRBJ2-1,TRBV10-3,TGTGCCATCAGCGGAGGGGGCAACAGGAACAATGAGCAGTTCTTC,CAISGGGNRNNEQFF